The 22 T cell receptor beta chains below were found in one sample sequenced in a study of CXCR3-negative and CXCR3-positive naive CD8 T cells. Each TRB cDNA library was prepared by 5' RACE (with UMI labels). TCRdb reprocessed the 5' RACE reads and reports one entry per CDR3 protein, with no DNA. The listing contains 7,500 to 8,500 distinct CDR3 sequences. Findings and caveats of the study: CXCR3-negative naive cells had less hydrophobic TRB CDR3s than did CXCR3-positive naive cells.

These receptors' targets are unknown. Sequenced input: naive CXCR3+ CD8+ T cells from blood. Subset defined: CD45RO-CCR7+CD27+CD95- naive CD8+ T cells expressing CXCR3 (TNR3+). The receptors originated from a human donor in good health. Some clones in this sample may be carry-over from other donors' samples.

This clonotype shows up as medium-sized (0.01 to 0.1%) by frequency. The rearrangement uses TRBV14 and TRBJ1-5; absent DNA, TCRdb's TRBD1 call cannot be checked. The germline CDR1 and CDR2 sequences are SGHDN and FVKESK. CDR3 length: 15 amino acids. CDR3 amino acids: CASSHRPQGGQPQHF.

This clonotype registers medium-sized (0.01 to 0.1%) by frequency. V usage is TRBV29-1 and J usage is TRBJ2-2; checking the TCRdb D call of TRBD2 is not possible without DNA. CDR3 length: 16 amino acids. Germline lookup yields CDR1 SQVTM and CDR2 ANQGSEA. The CDR3 protein is CSVVSGRASNTGELFF.

The rearrangement uses TRBV19 and TRBJ2-7; lacking DNA, the TRBD1 call made by TCRdb goes unchecked. The CDR3 has 13 residues. The germline V gene has CDR1 LNHDA and CDR2 SQIVND (reference sequence). The CDR3 sequence: CQSQHGGQGEQYF.

This chain connects TRBV7-9 to TRBJ1-1; TCRdb calls TRBD1, which cannot be checked without DNA. The CDR3 sequence is 14 residues long. Germline loops: CDR1 SEHNR, CDR2 FQNEAQ (reference sequence). CDR3 region: CASSPGQGHNEAFF.

This clonotype is identified as medium-sized from frequency. This chain's CDR3 is CASSYGMADTQYF. This sequence joins TRBV6-6 and TRBJ2-3. The CDR3 is made up of 13 amino acids. The germline gives CDR1 MNHNY, CDR2 SVGAGI (reference sequence).

The V call is TRBV29-1, the J call TRBJ1-1; the D call of TRBD1 rests on TCRdb alone, since no DNA is present to check it. The CDR3 contains 12 residues. Germline assignment: CDR1 SQVTM and CDR2 ANQGSEA. The CDR3 here is CSVLTGGTEAFF. The full variable domain, its missing parts supplied by reference TRBV29-1 and TRBJ1-1, is SAVISQKPSRDICQRGTSLTIQCQVDSQVTMMFWYRQQPGQSLTLIATANQGSEATYESGFVIDKFPISRPNLTFSTLTVSNMSPEDSSIYLCSVLTGGTEAFFGQGTRLTVV.

The rearrangement uses TRBV2 and TRBJ2-3; as DNA is missing, the TRBD1 call by TCRdb cannot be tested. CDR3 length equals 16 residues. CDR1 is SNHLY and CDR2 is FYNNEI in the germline V gene. The CDR3 here is CASSVKGDGSTDTQYF.

Its frequency marks this clonotype as medium-sized. The chain uses TRBV11-3 and TRBJ2-6; TCRdb lists TRBD1, though no DNA is available to test this call. In germline, CDR1 is SGHNT, CDR2 YENEEA. The CDR3 is 16 residues long. CDR3 sequence: CASSAGTISGANVLTF.

The CDR3 is CASSLFGDTEAFF. The chain has TRBV5-1 and TRBJ1-1. The CDR3 spans 13 residues. CDR1 and CDR2 (germline): SGHRS, YFSETQ.

This clonotype ranks as medium-sized (0.01 to 0.1%) in terms of frequency. The chain employs TRBV29-1 and TRBJ2-7; as DNA is missing, the TRBD1 call by TCRdb cannot be tested. This CDR3 has 14 amino acids. The germline CDR1 and CDR2 sequences are SQVTM and ANQGSEA. The CDR3 loop reads CSVEVGTPSYEQYF.

The J gene is TRBJ1-4, the V gene TRBV27. The germline V gene has CDR1 MNHEY and CDR2 SMNVEV (reference sequence). The CDR3 has 13 residues. The CDR3 loop is CASSLGSSGKLFF.

The chain couples TRBV3-1 to TRBJ2-3; TCRdb designates TRBD1, a call that cannot be tested without DNA. The CDR3 has 16 residues. CDR1 is LGHDT, CDR2 YNNKEL, per germline (reference sequence). The CDR3 is CASSHRGRTSTDTQYF.

This rearrangement joins TRBV12-3 or TRBV12-4 to TRBJ2-2; TCRdb proposes TRBD1, but this gene call is untestable without DNA. This CDR3 region has 17 residues. CDR3 residues: CASSLALAGTHTGELFF.

This clonotype is called medium-sized based on its frequency. The chain combines TRBV29-1 with TRBJ2-5; as DNA is missing, the TRBD2 call by TCRdb cannot be tested. From germline, CDR1 is SQVTM and CDR2 ANQGSEA. This CDR3 region has 14 residues. CDR3 amino acids: CSVQGQRWQETQYF.

The chain is built from TRBV29-1 and TRBJ2-3. The CDR3 loop spans 12 amino acids. Germline V gives CDR1 SQVTM, CDR2 ANQGSEA. The CDR3 is CSGTTSTDTQYF.

By frequency, this clonotype registers medium-sized. V is TRBV20-1 and J is TRBJ1-2. Germline assignment: CDR1 DFQATT and CDR2 SNEGSKA (reference sequence). CDR3 length: 11 residues. CDR3 loop: CSASEAYGYTF.

This rearrangement joins TRBV6-5 to TRBJ1-1. Per the germline V gene, CDR1 is MNHEY and CDR2 is SVGAGI. The CDR3 has 15 amino acids. Here the CDR3 reads CASSYSKGGGTEAFF.

This clonotype is medium-sized by frequency. This chain's CDR3 is CSVGLMNTEAFF. The V gene is TRBV29-1, the J gene TRBJ1-1. The CDR3 runs to 12 residues. Germline CDR1 reads SQVTM; CDR2 reads ANQGSEA.

The chain couples TRBV28 to TRBJ2-7; without DNA, the TCRdb call of TRBD1 cannot be checked. CDR1 and CDR2 (germline): MDHEN, SYDVKM. The length of the CDR3 is 16 residues. The CDR3 spells CASSLLAGMSSYEQYF. The whole variable domain, filled in from reference TRBV28 and TRBJ2-7, reads DVKVTQSSRYLVKRTGEKVFLECVQDMDHENMFWYRQDPGLGLRLIYFSYDVKMKEKGDIPEGYSVSREKKERFSLILESASTNQTSMYLCASSLLAGMSSYEQYFGPGTRLTVT.

The rearrangement uses TRBV6-1 and TRBJ2-1; TCRdb's D call, TRBD2, is unchecked because there is no DNA. The CDR3 sequence is 17 residues long. CDR1 is MNHNS, CDR2 SASEGT, per germline. CDR3 loop: CASSGGETPSSYNEQFF.

This clonotype ranks as medium-sized in terms of frequency. The V call is TRBV6-2 or TRBV6-3, the J call TRBJ2-1; without DNA, the TCRdb call of TRBD2 cannot be checked. The CDR3 is 16 amino acids. CDR1 and CDR2 from the germline V gene are MNHEY and SVGEGT. CDR3 protein: CASSLPGGLLYNEQFF.

The chain recombines TRBV29-1 with TRBJ1-1. Germline CDR1 SQVTM, CDR2 ANQGSEA. CDR3 length: 15 amino acids. This CDR3 reads CSVVGTGTWNTEAFF.